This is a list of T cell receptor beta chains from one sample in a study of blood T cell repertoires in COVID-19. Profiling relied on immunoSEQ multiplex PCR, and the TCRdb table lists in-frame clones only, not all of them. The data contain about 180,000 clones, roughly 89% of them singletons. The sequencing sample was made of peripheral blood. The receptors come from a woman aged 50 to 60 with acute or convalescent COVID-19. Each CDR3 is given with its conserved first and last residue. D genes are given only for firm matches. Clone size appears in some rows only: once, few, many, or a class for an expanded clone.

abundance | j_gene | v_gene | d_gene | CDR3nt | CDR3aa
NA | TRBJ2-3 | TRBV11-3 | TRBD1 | TGTGCCAGCAGCTTAGGGGACAGGGGCTTTTCGTACACAGATACGCAGTATTTT | CASSLGDRGFSYTDTQYF
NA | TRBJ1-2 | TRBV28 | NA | TGTGCCAGCCATGTCCAGGGGAACTATGGCTACACCTTC | CASHVQGNYGYTF
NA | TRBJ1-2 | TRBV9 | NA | TGTGCCAGCAGCGAGGACCCGACAGTTAACTATGGCTACACCTTC | CASSEDPTVNYGYTF
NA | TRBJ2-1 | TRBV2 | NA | TGTGCCAGCAGCACAAGCGGGCCCCTATACAATGAGCAGTTCTTC | CASSTSGPLYNEQFF
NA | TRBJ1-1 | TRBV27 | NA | TGTGCCAGCATAAGGAGGACAGTTACTGGGTACACTGAAGCTTTCTTT | CASIRRTVTGYTEAFF
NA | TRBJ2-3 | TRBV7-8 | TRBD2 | TGTGCCAGCAGCTCGGGACTAGCGGAAACAGATACGCAGTATTTT | CASSSGLAETDTQYF
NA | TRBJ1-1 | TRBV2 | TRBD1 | TGTGCCAGCAGTCCTACGGGACAGCTGACCACTGAAGCTTTCTTT | CASSPTGQLTTEAFF
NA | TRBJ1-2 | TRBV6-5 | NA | TGTGCCAGCAGCCGGGAACAGGGTGACTATGGCTACACCTTC | CASSREQGDYGYTF
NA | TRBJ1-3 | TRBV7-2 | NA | TGTGCCAGCAGCTTAGAACCGAGCTCTGGAAACACCATATATTTT | CASSLEPSSGNTIYF
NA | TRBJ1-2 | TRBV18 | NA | TGTGCCAGCTCACCAAATCAGCGGGGGAACTATGGCTACACCTTC | CASSPNQRGNYGYTF
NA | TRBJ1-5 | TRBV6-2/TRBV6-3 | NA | TGTGCCAGCAGCAACCCGGGCAATCAGCCCCAGCATTTT | CASSNPGNQPQHF
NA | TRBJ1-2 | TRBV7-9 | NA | TGTGCCAGCAGAATTGGAGGTACAGACTATGGCTACACCTTC | CASRIGGTDYGYTF
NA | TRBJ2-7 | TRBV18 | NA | TGTGCCAGCTCACCCAGGGAATACGAGCAGTACTTC | CASSPREYEQYF
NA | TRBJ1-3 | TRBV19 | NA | TGTGCCAGTAGAAGACAGGCTGGAAACACCATATATTTT | CASRRQAGNTIYF
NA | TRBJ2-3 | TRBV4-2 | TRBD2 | TGTGCCAGCAGCCCAAAAGCGGGGCCACATGGCACAGATACGCAGTATTTT | CASSPKAGPHGTDTQYF
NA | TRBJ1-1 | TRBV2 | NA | TGTGCCAGCAGTGAGATGGGGGCGAACACTGAAGCTTTCTTT | CASSEMGANTEAFF
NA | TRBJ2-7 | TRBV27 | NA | TGTGCCAGCAGTCCCCGACTTAGCTCCTACGAGCAGTACTTC | CASSPRLSSYEQYF
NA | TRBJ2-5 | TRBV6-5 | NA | TGTGCCAGCAGTTTCTTGGAGACCCAGTACTTC | CASSFLETQYF
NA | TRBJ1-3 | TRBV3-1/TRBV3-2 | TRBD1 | TGTGCCAGCAGCCAACCCCCGGGAAGACGGGACAGGATCTTTGGAAACACCATATATTTT | CASSQPPGRRDRIFGNTIYF
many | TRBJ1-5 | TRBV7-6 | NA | TGTGCCAGCAGCCCAGAACCGGGGAATCAGCCCCAGCATTTT | CASSPEPGNQPQHF
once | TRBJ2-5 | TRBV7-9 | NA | TGTGCCAGCAGCTCGAACGGGGTCCAAGAGACCCAGTACTTC | CASSSNGVQETQYF
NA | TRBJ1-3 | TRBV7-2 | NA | TGTGCCAGCAGCCCCCACACGCCAAGCTCTGGAAACACCATATATTTT | CASSPHTPSSGNTIYF
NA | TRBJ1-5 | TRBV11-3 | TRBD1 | TGTGCCAGCAGCCCGGGACAGGATCTCAAAGCTAATACAAATCAGCCCCAGCATTTT | CASSPGQDLKANTNQPQHF
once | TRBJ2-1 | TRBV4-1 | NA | TGCGCCAGCAGCCAAGGGCAGGTCGGCTCCTACAATGAGCAGTTCTTC | CASSQGQVGSYNEQFF
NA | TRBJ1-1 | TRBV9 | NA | TGTGCCAGCAGCGGGGACTTCCGGGGCACTGAAGCTTTCTTT | CASSGDFRGTEAFF
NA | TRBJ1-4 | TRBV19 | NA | TGTGCCAGTACCTCAACCCGGGGGGGGTTGTCAACTAATGAAAAACTGTTTTTT | CASTSTRGGLSTNEKLFF
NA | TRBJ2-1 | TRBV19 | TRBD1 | TGTGCCAGTAGTATTGGGACAGGGGCGAACAATGAGCAGTTCTTC | CASSIGTGANNEQFF
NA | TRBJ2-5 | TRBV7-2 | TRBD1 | TGTGCCAGCAGCACGGGACAGAAAGAGACCCAGTACTTC | CASSTGQKETQYF
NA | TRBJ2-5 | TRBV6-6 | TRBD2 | TGTGCCAGCAGTTACGCCGGGAGGGCCAACCAAGAGACCCAGTACTTC | CASSYAGRANQETQYF
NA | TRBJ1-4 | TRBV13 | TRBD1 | TGTGCCAGCAGCCCGCGAAAGGGGGCGAGTGAAAAACTGTTTTTT | CASSPRKGASEKLFF
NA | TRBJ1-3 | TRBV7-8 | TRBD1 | TGTGCCAGCAGCTTAGAGGGACAGCCTGGAAACACCATATATTTT | CASSLEGQPGNTIYF